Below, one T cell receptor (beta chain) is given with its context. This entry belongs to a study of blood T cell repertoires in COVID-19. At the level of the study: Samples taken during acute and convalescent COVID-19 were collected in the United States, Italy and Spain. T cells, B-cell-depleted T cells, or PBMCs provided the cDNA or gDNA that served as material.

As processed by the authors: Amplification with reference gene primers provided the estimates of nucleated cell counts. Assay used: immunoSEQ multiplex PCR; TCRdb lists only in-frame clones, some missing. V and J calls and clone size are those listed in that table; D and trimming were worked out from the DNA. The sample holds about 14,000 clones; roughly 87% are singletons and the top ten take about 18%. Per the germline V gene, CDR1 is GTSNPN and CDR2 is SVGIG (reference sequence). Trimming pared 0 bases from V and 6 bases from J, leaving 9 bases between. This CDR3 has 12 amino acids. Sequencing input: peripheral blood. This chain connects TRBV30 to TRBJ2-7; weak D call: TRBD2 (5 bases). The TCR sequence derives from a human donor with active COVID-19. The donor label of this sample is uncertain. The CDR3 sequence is CAWSVRGSEQYF. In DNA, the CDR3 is TGTGCCTGGAGTGTACGGGGAAGCGAGCAGTACTTC.